The present T cell receptor (beta chain) was sequenced within a study of blood T cells in healthy people across ages. Findings and limits, study-wide: Compared with aged donors, long-lived donors showed fewer expanded clones, suggesting selection.

Comments on this clonotype: What it binds is not known.

The CDR3 runs to 11 residues. Per germline, CDR1 DFQATT and CDR2 SNEGSKA (reference sequence). Sample donors were healthy Caucasian individuals that came from Russia, aged roughly 6 to 100. For the second PCR, which ran for 7 to 11 cycles, a sample-barcoded 5' primer and a J-beta primer mix were used. One entry per CDR3 protein, called by TCRdb with MiXCR from the 5' RACE reads. The sample lists over 600,000 distinct CDR3 sequences; 21% were seen once. The chain has TRBV20-1 and TRBJ2-5; no firm D call. The better agreement between TRBJ2-1 and the DNA end casts doubt on the J call. The sequenced sample consisted of blood. This TCR was recovered from a man aged 65 to 85 in good health. CDR3 sequence: CSAPTSHEQFF. CDR3 DNA sequence: TGCAGTGCCCCCACCTCTCATGAGCAGTTCTTC.